Shown below are 21 T cell receptor beta chains from a single sample sequenced in a study of blood T cell repertoires in COVID-19. Measured with immunoSEQ multiplex PCR; TCRdb has only the in-frame clones, and not every one. The data contain approximately 240,000 clones, around 80% of them seen just once; the ten biggest clones take up roughly 1.4%. The sequencing input was peripheral blood. The origin of the receptors is a woman in her thirties or forties who had recovered from COVID-19.

V is TRBV6-6 and J is TRBJ2-7; 8 positions match TRBD2. The CDR3 has 14 amino acids. The germline V gene encodes CDR1 MNHNY and CDR2 SVGAGI (reference sequence). V gave up 7 bases and J gave up 1 base; unmatched junction bases: 6. CDR3 sequence reads: CASTRLATSYEQYF. In nucleotides, the CDR3 is TGTGCCAGCACCCGACTAGCGACATCCTACGAGCAGTACTTC.

The chain has TRBV7-6 and TRBJ2-2; D is unresolved. The ends were cut back, 9 bases at V and 7 bases at J, with 15 bases in the middle. Germline-derived CDR1 and CDR2 are SGHVS and FNYEAQ. This CDR3 is 13 amino acids long. This CDR3 reads CASQLSVFGELFF. CDR3 nucleotide sequence: TGTGCCAGTCAATTAAGCGTTTTCGGGGAGCTGTTTTTT.

This chain uses TRBV5-6 with TRBJ1-2; a weak D match, TRBD1 (6 bases). The CDR3 sequence is 14 residues long. Trimming took off 1 base at V and 10 bases at J, with 17 bases between the two ends. Germline V gene lookup returns CDR1 SGHDT and CDR2 YYEEEE. DNA of the CDR3: TGTGCCAGCAGCTTGTGGCAGGGGTTGTCAGCCTACACCTTC. This gives the protein CASSLWQGLSAYTF.

The CDR3 sequence: CASSTISLGPSNQPQHF. The CDR3 coding sequence is TGTGCCAGCAGCACGATTTCTCTGGGGCCTTCCAATCAGCCCCAGCATTTT. J is TRBJ1-5 and V is TRBV28; D might be TRBD1 (5 bases). The CDR3 is 17 residues long. V gave up 6 bases and J gave up 3 bases, with 21 bases separating them. Germline CDR1 MDHEN, CDR2 SYDVKM.

The V gene is TRBV18, the J gene TRBJ2-2, with D tentatively TRBD2 (6 bases). Deletions cut 1 base from V and 3 bases from J, with 9 bases between. This CDR3 comprises 15 residues. CDR1 is KGHSH, CDR2 LQKENI, per germline. DNA for the CDR3: TGTGCCAGCTCACCACGACTAGATCACACCGGGGAGCTGTTTTTT. Its translation is CASSPRLDHTGELFF. The full variable domain, in which reference TRBV18 and TRBJ2-2 provide the parts outside the CDR3, is NAGVMQNPRHLVRRRGQEARLRCSPMKGHSHVYWYRQLPEEGLKFMVYLQKENIIDESGMPKERFSAEFPKEGPSILRIQQVVRGDSAAYFCASSPRLDHTGELFFGEGSRLTVL.

This chain links TRBV5-1 with TRBJ1-3; TRBD1 matches 8 bases. This CDR3 comprises 17 residues. The trim removed 4 bases at V and 0 bases at J, leaving 9 bases unmatched. CDR1 and CDR2 (germline): SGHRS, YFSETQ. The CDR3 nucleotides are TGCGCCAGCAGCCTATCGACAGGGGCCTTCTCTGGAAACACCATATATTTT. Translation gives CASSLSTGAFSGNTIYF. Filled out from reference TRBV5-1 and TRBJ1-3, the complete variable domain reads KAGVTQTPRYLIKTRGQQVTLSCSPISGHRSVSWYQQTPGQGLQFLFEYFSETQRNKGNFPGRFSGRQFSNSRSEMNVSTLELGDSALYLCASSLSTGAFSGNTIYFGEGSWLTVV.

The chain carries TRBV5-4 and TRBJ1-6; 12 bases map to TRBD1. The J segment lost 6 bases and the V segment lost 5 bases, leaving 6 bases of the junction unmatched. Per germline, CDR1 SGHNT and CDR2 YYREEE (reference sequence). The CDR3 is 16 residues long. The CDR3 sequence is CASSPGTGGFNSPLHF. Here the CDR3 DNA reads TGTGCCAGCAGTCCCGGGACAGGGGGCTTTAATTCACCCCTCCACTTT. Full variable domain (missing parts from reference TRBV5-4 and TRBJ1-6): ETGVTQSPTHLIKTRGQQVTLRCSSQSGHNTVSWYQQALGQGPQFIFQYYREEENGRGNFPPRFSGLQFPNYSSELNVNALELDDSALYLCASSPGTGGFNSPLHFGNGTRLTVT.

The V and J genes are TRBV10-3 and TRBJ1-2; D is possibly TRBD1 (5 bases). Trimming left V 5 bases short and J 8 bases short, with 18 bases between. This CDR3 has 14 residues. CDR1 ENHRY and CDR2 SYGVKD come from the germline V gene. CDR3 bases: TGTGCCATCAGTCCGACAGACCAGCCGTACGGCTACACCTTC. This gives the protein CAISPTDQPYGYTF.

This chain joins TRBV28 and TRBJ2-7, with D maybe TRBD1 (5 bases). Trimming stripped 6 bases from V and 0 bases from J, with 15 bases between. The CDR3 loop spans 15 amino acids. The V gene's germline CDR1 is MDHEN and CDR2 SYDVKM. The CDR3 reads CASRTGTPSSYEQYF. CDR3 in DNA: TGTGCCAGCAGAACAGGAACGCCGAGCTCCTACGAGCAGTACTTC.

The CDR3 DNA sequence: TGTGCCAGCAGTTACTCCTTTAAGGGAGGGGAAGCTGAAGCTTTCTTT. Translation: CASSYSFKGGEAEAFF. This sequence joins TRBV6-5 and TRBJ1-1, with D perhaps matching TRBD1 (5 bases). CDR3 length: 16 amino acids. Between the trimmed V and J ends, which lost 0 bases and 6 bases, there was a span of 17 bases. The germline V gene has CDR1 MNHEY and CDR2 SVGAGI.

The V and J genes are TRBV6-6 and TRBJ2-3; D unresolved. The V end was cut by 8 bases, the J end by 0 bases, with 12 bases between. The CDR3 has 14 residues. Germline V gene lookup returns CDR1 MNHNY and CDR2 SVGAGI (reference sequence). The CDR3 reads CASSVAASTDTQYF. The CDR3 DNA is TGTGCCAGCTCCGTAGCCGCTAGCACAGATACGCAGTATTTT.

This chain links TRBV7-2 with TRBJ1-2, with 7 bases aligning to TRBD1. Germline trimming cut 5 bases from V and 5 bases from J; bases unmatched to any gene: 2. The CDR3 runs 12 residues. CDR1 is SGHTA, CDR2 FQGNSA, per germline. CDR3 nucleotides: TGTGCCAGCAGCCCGGGACAGTATGGCTACACCTTC. Amino acid sequence: CASSPGQYGYTF.

The rearrangement uses TRBV9 and TRBJ2-3; D possibly corresponds to TRBD2 (5 bases). This CDR3 is 15 amino acids long. V was pared by 0 bases and J by 5 bases, with 13 bases between. Germline CDR1 and CDR2: SGDLS and YYNGEE. The CDR3, as DNA: TGTGCCAGCAGCGTAGTCGGCGCGGGTGGAGATACGCAGTATTTT. It encodes CASSVVGAGGDTQYF.

The V call is TRBV19, the J call TRBJ1-1; 7 nucleotides agree with TRBD1. V gave up 10 bases and J gave up 5 bases; unmatched junction bases: 16. Per the germline V gene, CDR1 is LNHDA and CDR2 is SQIVND (reference sequence). The CDR3 extends over 15 amino acids. The CDR3 DNA reads as TGTGCCACCTCCAGGGGGGAGACCTGGAGGACTGAAGCTTTCTTT. The encoded protein is CATSRGETWRTEAFF.

This chain uses TRBV7-2 with TRBJ2-7; 7 bases line up with TRBD1. J lost 0 bases, V lost 6 bases, and 5 bases had no gene match. Germline-derived CDR1 and CDR2 are SGHTA and FQGNSA. This CDR3 has 14 amino acids. This CDR3 is CASRPDRSSYEQYF. CDR3 DNA sequence: TGTGCCAGCAGACCGGACAGGAGCTCCTACGAGCAGTACTTC.

This clone was found a few times. In DNA form, the CDR3 reads TGTGCCAGCAGAAACGGGGACAGAACATGGGGTGAGCAGTTCTTC. It yields the protein CASRNGDRTWGEQFF. The rearrangement links TRBV6-5 to TRBJ2-1; TRBD1 agrees at 7 bases. In germline, CDR1 is MNHEY, CDR2 SVGAGI. J was trimmed by 9 bases and V by 6 bases; bases with no gene match: 14. This CDR3 has 15 residues.

The CDR3 protein is CASRDLRVNQPQHF. The CDR3 nucleotides read TGTGCCAGCAGGGATCTCAGGGTCAATCAGCCCCAGCATTTT. The genes are TRBV28 and TRBJ1-5; perhaps TRBD1 as D (5 bases). CDR3 length: 14 residues. Trimming cost V 6 bases and J 3 bases, with 12 bases left between them. The germline gives CDR1 MDHEN, CDR2 SYDVKM.

The chain combines TRBV5-1 with TRBJ2-2, with D perhaps matching TRBD2 (5 bases). CDR3 size: 15 residues. Looked up from germline, CDR1 is SGHRS and CDR2 is YFSETQ. V lost 0 bases and J 5 bases, leaving 11 bases between the germline ends. CDR3 DNA: TGCGCCAGCAGCTTGGGAGGACTGGGGACCGGGGAGCTGTTTTTT. Encoded protein: CASSLGGLGTGELFF.

This sequence joins TRBV1 and TRBJ2-5; TRBD2 is the table's D call and was not checked against the DNA. TRBV1 is listed as a pseudogene. The CDR3 runs 15 residues. In DNA, the CDR3 is TGCACCAGCAGCCTATCCGGGGGAAGGCCAGAGACCCAGTACTTC. Protein sequence: CTSSLSGGRPETQYF.

The chain combines TRBV9 with TRBJ2-1; D is possibly TRBD1 (6 bases). The CDR3 is made up of 13 amino acids. V lost 4 bases and J 5 bases, leaving 10 bases between the germline ends. Germline CDR1 and CDR2: SGDLS and YYNGEE. CDR3 sequence: CASSSGQNNEQFF. The CDR3 DNA follows: TGTGCCAGCAGCTCCGGACAGAACAATGAGCAGTTCTTC. Full variable domain (missing parts from reference TRBV9 and TRBJ2-1): DSGVTQTPKHLITATGQRVTLRCSPRSGDLSVYWYQQSLDQGLQFLIQYYNGEERAKGNILERFSAQQFPDLHSELNLSSLELGDSALYFCASSSGQNNEQFFGPGTRLTVL.

This clone was counted at least ten times. The rearrangement links TRBV7-9 to TRBJ1-5; 7 bases are a match to TRBD1. From germline, CDR1 is SEHNR and CDR2 FQNEAQ (reference sequence). The CDR3 is 14 residues long. After removal of 5 bases from V and 4 bases from J, the junction contained 5 bases not matched to a gene. CDR3 sequence: CASSPDRANQPQHF. As DNA, the CDR3 is TGTGCCAGCAGCCCTGACAGGGCGAATCAGCCCCAGCATTTT.